This T cell receptor (beta chain) was recorded in a study of neurological immune-mediated disorders. This clonotype was detected ten times or more. The antigen is undetermined. Study findings and constraints: None of the CDR3 amino acid sequences of expanded clones were shared across subjects, and this suggested private repertoires in all groups.

Germline V gene lookup returns CDR1 LGHDT and CDR2 YNNKEL (reference sequence). The V gene lost 3 bases and the J gene lost 3 bases, with 12 bases spanning the gap. The CDR3 extends over 15 amino acids. Every sequencing run generated in excess of 170 million TCR-beta sequences. These sequences covered 15-18 subjects. TCRdb re-derived calls from the 5' RACE reads in MiXCR, one entry per CDR3 protein. The sample includes about 35,000 distinct CDR3 sequences, 3.8% of them seen just once. The chain couples TRBV3-1 to TRBJ1-5; unclear D gene. Sequencing used PBMCs. The receptor was derived from a man aged 25-45 years with multiple sclerosis. The CDR3 DNA sequence: TGTGCCAGCAGCCAGGATGCCAGCTCCAATCAGCCCCAGCATTTT. Protein sequence: CASSQDASSNQPQHF.